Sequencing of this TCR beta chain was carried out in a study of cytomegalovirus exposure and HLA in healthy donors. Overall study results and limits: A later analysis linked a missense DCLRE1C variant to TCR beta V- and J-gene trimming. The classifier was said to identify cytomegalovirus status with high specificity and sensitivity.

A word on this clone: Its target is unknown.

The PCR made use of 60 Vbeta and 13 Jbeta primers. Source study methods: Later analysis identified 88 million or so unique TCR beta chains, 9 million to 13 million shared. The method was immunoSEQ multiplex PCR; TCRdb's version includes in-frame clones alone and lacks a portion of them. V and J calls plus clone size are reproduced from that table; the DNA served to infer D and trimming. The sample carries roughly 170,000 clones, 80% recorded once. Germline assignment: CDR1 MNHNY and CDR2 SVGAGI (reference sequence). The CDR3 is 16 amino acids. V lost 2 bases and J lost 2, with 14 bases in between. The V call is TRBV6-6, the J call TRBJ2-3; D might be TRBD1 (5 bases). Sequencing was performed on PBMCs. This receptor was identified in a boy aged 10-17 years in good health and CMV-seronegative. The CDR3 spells CASSYILPGPTDTQYF. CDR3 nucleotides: TGTGCCAGCAGTTACATCCTGCCAGGGCCCACAGATACGCAGTATTTT.